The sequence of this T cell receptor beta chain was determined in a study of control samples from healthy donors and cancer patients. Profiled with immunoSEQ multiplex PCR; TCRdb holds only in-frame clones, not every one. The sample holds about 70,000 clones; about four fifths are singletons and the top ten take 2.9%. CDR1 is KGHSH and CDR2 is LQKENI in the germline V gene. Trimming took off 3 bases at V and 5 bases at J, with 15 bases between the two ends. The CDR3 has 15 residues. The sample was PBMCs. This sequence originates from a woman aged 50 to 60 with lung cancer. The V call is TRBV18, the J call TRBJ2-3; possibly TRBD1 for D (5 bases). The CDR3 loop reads CASSPRQPSIDTQYF. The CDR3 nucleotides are TGTGCCAGCTCACCTCGACAGCCCTCAATAGATACGCAGTATTTT.